This T cell receptor beta chain was profiled in a study of identical twins. From the 5' RACE reads, TCRdb called clonotypes with MiXCR, one entry per CDR3 protein. Found here are about 890,000 distinct CDR3 sequences, 9% to 15% of them singletons; the top ten hold 1.5% to 2%. Broader study findings: Weaker excess sharing between twins was seen in beta out-of-frame sequences.

This clonotype was seen many times. Its antigen remains unknown. V was cut by 9 bases and J by 4 bases, with 5 bases left in between. The CDR3 contains 9 residues. Germline V gene data show CDR1 as SGHRS and CDR2 as YFSETQ. These data were also filed under a second study, of yellow fever vaccine responses in identical twins.

The receptor was isolated from a woman under 30 in good health. The chain employs TRBV5-1 and TRBJ2-7; D remains ambiguous. What was sequenced was PBMCs. The CDR3 here is CAMAYEQYV. The CDR3 nucleotides are TGCGCCATGGCTTACGAGCAGTACGTC.